The 23 T cell receptor beta chains below come from one sample, sequenced in a study of Ad26.COV2.S vaccination and SARS-CoV-2 variants. The treatment denotes: roughly 20 received Ad26.COV2.S at low or high dose, single or two shots; 5 received placebo; per-sample allocation not given. Samples came from day 63 after the first vaccine or placebo injection. Measured with immunoSEQ multiplex PCR; TCRdb has only the in-frame clones, and not every one. The sample lists some 640,000 clones; roughly nine tenths were seen once. The source was peripheral blood, collected in a trial of Ad26.COV2.S vaccine versus placebo. These receptors were obtained from a person between 18 and 59 years old who received the Ad26.COV2.S COVID-19 vaccine or a placebo.

The rearrangement joins TRBV21-1 to TRBJ1-5. TRBV21-1 is an annotated pseudogene. The CDR3 loop spans 13 amino acids. The CDR3 protein is CASWEIEDQPQHF. In DNA form, the CDR3 reads TGTGCCAGCTGGGAGATAGAAGATCAGCCCCAGCATTTT.

This chain links TRBV30 with TRBJ2-3; tentative D call: TRBD1 (6 bases). Trimming took 1 base from V and 3 from J, leaving 14 bases between them. CDR3 length equals 15 residues. Germline-derived CDR1 and CDR2 are GTSNPN and SVGIG (reference sequence). CDR3 amino acids: CAWSADRPGTDTQYF. The CDR3 DNA sequence: TGTGCCTGGAGTGCCGACAGGCCTGGGACAGATACGCAGTATTTT.

In the case of this clone: This CDR3 is also generated by other DNA sequences in the sample. The V call is TRBV2, the J call TRBJ2-7, with D uncertain. Deletions cut 3 bases from V and 2 bases from J, with 14 bases between. The length of the CDR3 is 15 residues. CDR1 and CDR2 (germline): SNHLY, FYNNEI. The CDR3: CASSEGRPTTYEQYF. CDR3 DNA: TGTGCCAGCAGTGAGGGTAGGCCTACGACCTACGAGCAGTACTTC.

The chain is built from TRBV7-8 and TRBJ1-3; D call uncertain. The V end was cut by 5 bases, the J end by 4 bases, with 15 bases between. Germline-derived CDR1 and CDR2 are SGHVS and FQNEAQ. This CDR3 is built from 15 residues. The chain's CDR3 is CASSPPRGNGNTIYF. The CDR3 DNA reads TGTGCCAGCAGCCCTCCTCGAGGGAACGGAAACACCATATATTTT.

The chain uses TRBV19 and TRBJ2-2; TRBD2 aligns across 9 bases. The CDR3 runs to 15 residues. The germline V gene encodes CDR1 LNHDA and CDR2 SQIVND (reference sequence). J lost 10 bases, V lost 4 bases, and 10 bases had no gene match. The CDR3 is CASSKGLALREELFF. CDR3 in DNA: TGTGCCAGTAGTAAGGGACTAGCTCTAAGGGAGGAGCTGTTTTTT.

This clone was counted only a few times. V is TRBV6-5 and J is TRBJ2-7; a possible D gene is TRBD1 (6 bases). Trimming pared 4 bases from V and 3 bases from J, leaving 10 bases between. Germline values: CDR1 MNHEY, CDR2 SVGAGI. CDR3 size: 13 residues. CDR3 nucleotide sequence: TGTGCCAGCAGTTCTATGACAGGCTACGAGCAGTACTTC. This translates into CASSSMTGYEQYF.

This rearrangement joins TRBV7-6 to TRBJ2-7, with TRBD1 matching 8 bases. Unmatched junction bases numbered 5, after V lost 2 bases and J lost 2 bases. Germline CDR1 reads SGHVS; CDR2 reads FNYEAQ. CDR3 size: 15 residues. CDR3 region: CASSLMTGVAYEQYF. The CDR3, as DNA: TGTGCCAGCAGCTTAATGACAGGGGTGGCCTACGAGCAGTACTTC.

The rearrangement uses TRBV3-1 (or the pseudogene TRBV3-2) and TRBJ1-6; D uncertain. The CDR3 extends over 13 amino acids. Trimming pared 2 bases from V and 6 bases from J, leaving 5 bases between. Germline V gives CDR1 LGHDT, CDR2 YNNKEL (reference sequence). The CDR3 DNA reads TGTGCCAGCAGCCAATGGGTTAATTCACCCCTCCACTTT. It specifies CASSQWVNSPLHF.

The chain links TRBV10-1 to TRBJ1-2; D uncertain. V was shortened by 3 bases and J by 4 bases, with 9 bases between the two germline ends. The CDR3 contains 13 residues. CDR1 and CDR2 (germline): WNHNN, SYGVQD (reference sequence). The CDR3 loop reads CASSESIGYGYTF. The CDR3, as DNA: TGCGCCAGCAGTGAATCGATCGGCTATGGCTACACCTTC.

The chain is built from TRBV2 and TRBJ2-6; 9 bases fit TRBD1. Germline V gene data show CDR1 as SNHLY and CDR2 as FYNNEI. V gave up 6 bases and J gave up 3 bases; unmatched junction bases: 6. The CDR3 consists of 16 residues. The CDR3 loop reads CASRTGTGLGANVLTF. CDR3 DNA sequence: TGTGCCAGCAGGACTGGGACAGGGCTTGGGGCCAACGTCCTGACTTTC.

This sequence joins TRBV27 and TRBJ2-7; TRBD2 agrees at 7 bases. CDR3 size: 15 residues. Trimming at V came to 5 bases and at J to 2 bases, leaving 9 bases not matched to a gene. Germline lookup yields CDR1 MNHEY and CDR2 SMNVEV (reference sequence). CDR3 loop: CASSTNAGAAYEQYF. CDR3 DNA: TGTGCCAGCAGTACAAACGCGGGAGCAGCCTACGAGCAGTACTTC.

V and J are TRBV29-1 and TRBJ2-1; TRBD2 aligns across 11 bases. Germline trimming cut 7 bases from V and 9 bases from J; bases unmatched to any gene: 11. The CDR3 has 14 residues. CDR1 SQVTM and CDR2 ANQGSEA come from the germline V gene. The CDR3 sequence: CSGLVAGGPGEQFF. The CDR3 bases are TGCAGCGGTCTCGTAGCGGGAGGGCCGGGTGAGCAGTTCTTC.

The chain couples TRBV7-2 to TRBJ1-1; D not certain. Germline CDR1 is SGHTA and CDR2 is FQGNSA. The ends were cut back, 3 bases at V and 3 bases at J, with 11 bases in the middle. The CDR3 consists of 14 residues. The CDR3 spells CASSFDTDYTEAFF. CDR3 sequence (DNA): TGTGCCAGCAGCTTCGACACGGACTACACTGAAGCTTTCTTT. The full variable domain, with the rest looked up from reference TRBV7-2 and TRBJ1-1, is GAGVSQSPSNKVTEKGKDVELRCDPISGHTALYWYRQSLGQGLEFLIYFQGNSAPDKSGLPSDRFSAERTGGSVSTLTIQRTQQEDSAVYLCASSFDTDYTEAFFGQGTRLTVV.

The V gene is TRBV27, the J gene TRBJ2-5; the match to TRBD2 covers 11 bases. The CDR3 extends over 15 amino acids. Germline-derived CDR1 and CDR2 are MNHEY and SMNVEV (reference sequence). The junction had 5 bases not matched to a gene; V was cut back by 2 bases and J by 6 bases. The CDR3, as DNA: TGTGCCAGCAGTTTAACACTAGCGGGAGTAAAGACCCAGTACTTC. It specifies CASSLTLAGVKTQYF.

This clone was observed a handful of times. This CDR3 reads CASHPDGGGVTEAFF. The DNA of the CDR3 is TGTGCCAGCCACCCGGACGGTGGGGGTGTCACTGAAGCTTTCTTT. The chain employs TRBV6-5 and TRBJ1-1, with a weak D call TRBD1 (5 bases). This CDR3 contains 15 residues. V was cut by 8 bases and J by 4 bases, with 20 bases left in between. Germline lookup yields CDR1 MNHEY and CDR2 SVGAGI.

This sequence joins TRBV30 and TRBJ1-6, with D perhaps matching TRBD1 (6 bases). The CDR3 runs 15 residues. V was shortened by 3 bases and J by 5 bases, with 14 bases between the two germline ends. CDR1 GTSNPN and CDR2 SVGIG come from the germline V gene (reference sequence). The DNA for the CDR3 is TGTGCCTGGAGACGGGGGCCGACTAATAATTCACCCCTCCACTTT. Its translation is CAWRRGPTNNSPLHF.

The chain recombines TRBV29-1 with TRBJ1-1, with TRBD1 matching over 8 bases. Germline V gene sequence: CDR1 SQVTM, CDR2 ANQGSEA. The CDR3 totals 12 residues. J was trimmed by 5 bases and V by 5 bases; bases with no gene match: 4. This CDR3 is CSVCQGATEAFF. CDR3 sequence (DNA): TGCAGCGTTTGCCAGGGGGCAACTGAAGCTTTCTTT.

The chain links TRBV7-2 to TRBJ2-3; TRBD2 might be the D (6 bases). Germline assignment: CDR1 SGHTA and CDR2 FQGNSA. Deletions cut 3 bases from V and 1 base from J, with 8 bases between. The CDR3 is 14 residues long. For the CDR3, the DNA is TGTGCCAGCAGCTTTGAGCGGGGCACAGATACGCAGTATTTT. Translating gives CASSFERGTDTQYF.

In DNA, the CDR3 is TGTGCCAGCCCTGTCGTGGGGACAGTAAACTATGGCTACACCTTC. Its protein product is CASPVVGTVNYGYTF. The chain carries TRBV2 and TRBJ1-2, with 7 bases fitting TRBD1. Germline loops: CDR1 SNHLY, CDR2 FYNNEI. The trim removed 8 bases at V and 2 bases at J, leaving 11 bases unmatched. This CDR3 region has 15 residues.

This clone was seen once. The rearrangement uses TRBV7-9 and TRBJ1-3; the D is unclear. The germline CDR1 and CDR2 sequences are SEHNR and FQNEAQ (reference sequence). CDR3 length: 15 residues. V lost 1 base to trimming and J lost 4 bases, with 11 bases between them. The CDR3 sequence: CASSLVPLQGNTIYF. Here the CDR3 DNA reads TGTGCCAGCAGCTTAGTTCCATTACAGGGAAACACCATATATTTT.

This chain links TRBV9 with TRBJ2-1; the D is unclear. The V end lost 4 bases, the J end lost 7 bases, and 12 bases lay between the germline ends. In germline, CDR1 is SGDLS, CDR2 YYNGEE. The CDR3 extends over 13 amino acids. In nucleotides, the CDR3 is TGTGCCAGCAGCCCCCGTGTAATAAATGAGCAGTTCTTC. It is translated as CASSPRVINEQFF.

This rearrangement joins TRBV7-6 to TRBJ1-3; the D gene is possibly TRBD1 (6 bases). This CDR3 is 14 amino acids long. Germline V gene sequence: CDR1 SGHVS, CDR2 FNYEAQ. The V gene lost 5 bases and the J gene lost 0 bases, with 8 bases spanning the gap. Written as DNA, the CDR3 is TGTGCCAGCAGCCAGACAGGCTCTGGAAACACCATATATTTT. Protein sequence: CASSQTGSGNTIYF.

J is TRBJ1-1 and V is TRBV19, with TRBD1 identical over 7 bases. CDR3 length: 14 residues. From germline, CDR1 is LNHDA and CDR2 SQIVND (reference sequence). V was pared by 7 bases and J by 5 bases, with 10 bases of the junction left unmatched. CDR3 residues: CASTLQGMGTEAFF. The CDR3 nucleotides read TGTGCCAGTACCCTACAGGGGATGGGGACTGAAGCTTTCTTT.